The sequence of this TCR beta chain was determined in a study of blood T cell repertoires in COVID-19 (dated by TCRdb to 2018 to 2020). About the full investigation: Samples covering the acute and convalescent phases of COVID-19 were provided by collaborators in the United States, Italy and Spain. The prospective study material was composed of cDNA or gDNA derived from T cells, B-cell-depleted T cells, or PBMCs. The dataset comprised deeply sampled blood TCRbeta repertoires from subjects exposed to, actively infected with, or recovered from COVID-19. The repertoires were released in a freely available public database meant as a resource for research on the immune response to SARS-CoV-2. The samples were drawn from two sources: the first 160 participants of the ongoing ImmuneRACE study, and 950 to 1,500 subjects contributed by 6 global collaborators. Sample metadata almost always included a de-identified subject ID, COVID-19 status, age in years and sex. HLA class I and class II types, where available, came from metadata supplied by the sample provider rather than from assay-based typing. Points the paper makes about the study in general: The amount of clinical and demographic metadata varied by source and participant and was provided uncurated.

On this clone: Its antigen is currently not known. No much larger clonotype is one base removed from it; base qualities were not supplied.

CDR1 is given as LNHDA and CDR2 as SQIVND, both from the germline V gene (reference sequence). Trimming takes 4 bases off V and 0 bases off J; junction bases not matched to a gene: 6. The CDR3 numbers 16 residues from cysteine through phenylalanine. This entry keeps only the CDR3 DNA: 48 bases, framed from base 1. The immunoSEQ Assay, a bias-controlled multiplex PCR, was used to amplify TCRbeta CDR3 regions from genomic DNA. In the paper's pipeline: Within the assay, amplification of reference gene primers was used to estimate how many nucleated cells each sample contained. Sequence reads were collapsed and filtered to measure the absolute abundance of every unique TCRbeta CDR3 rearrangement. For each sample, productive Simpson clonality was calculated by taking the square root of Simpson's diversity index across productive rearrangements. TCRdb's version of the immuneACCESS table is confined to in-frame rearrangements and falls short of the full clone set. An unresolved V gene accounts for under half of the shortfall where checked; the remainder is of unknown origin. V and J calls and clone size are as listed in that table; D and trimming were resolved from the DNA. The sample data list fewer than 70,000 clones, and around 85% of these were observed just once. In total, the top ten clones hold more than 15% of the sample.

One collaborating source in Seattle enrolled patients during active infection and followed them longitudinally through the course of disease. The collaborating institutions used their own protocols to collect whole blood in K2EDTA tubes. For TCRbeta analysis, collaborator samples were shipped as frozen whole blood, as isolated PBMCs, or as DNA extracted from either sample type. The sequence links TRBV19 to TRBJ2-3; 8 nucleotides in the junction match TRBD2. Input material: peripheral blood. The sequence was collected from a man aged 40-49 years with COVID-19, enrolled during active disease. The sequence in DNA is TGTGCCAGTAGTAGGGGAAGCGGGGGAAGCACAGATACGCAGTATTTT. This sequence encodes CASSRGSGGSTDTQYF.